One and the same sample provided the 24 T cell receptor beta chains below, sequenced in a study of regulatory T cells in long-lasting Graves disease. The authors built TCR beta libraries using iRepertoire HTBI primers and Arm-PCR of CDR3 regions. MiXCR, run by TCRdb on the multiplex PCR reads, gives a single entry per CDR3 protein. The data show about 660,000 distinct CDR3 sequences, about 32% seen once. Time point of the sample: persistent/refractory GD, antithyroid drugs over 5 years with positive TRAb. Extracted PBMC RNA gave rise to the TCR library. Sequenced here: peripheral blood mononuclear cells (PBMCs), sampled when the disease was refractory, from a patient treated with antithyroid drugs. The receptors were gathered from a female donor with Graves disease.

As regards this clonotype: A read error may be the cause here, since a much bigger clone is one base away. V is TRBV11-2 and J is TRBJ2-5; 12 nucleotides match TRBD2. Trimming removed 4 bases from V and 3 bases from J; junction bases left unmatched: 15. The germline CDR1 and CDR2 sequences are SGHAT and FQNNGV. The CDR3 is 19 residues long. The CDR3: CASSSGSVGLAGTEETQYF. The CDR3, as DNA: TGTGCCAGCAGCTCAGGATCCGTTGGACTAGCGGGAACGGAAGAGACCCAGTACTTC.

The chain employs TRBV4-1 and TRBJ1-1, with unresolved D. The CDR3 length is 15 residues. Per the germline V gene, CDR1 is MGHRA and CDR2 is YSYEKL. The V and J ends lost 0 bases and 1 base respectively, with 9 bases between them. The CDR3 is CASSQERVGNTEAFF. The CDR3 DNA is TGCGCCAGCAGCCAAGAAAGGGTTGGGAACACTGAAGCTTTCTTT.

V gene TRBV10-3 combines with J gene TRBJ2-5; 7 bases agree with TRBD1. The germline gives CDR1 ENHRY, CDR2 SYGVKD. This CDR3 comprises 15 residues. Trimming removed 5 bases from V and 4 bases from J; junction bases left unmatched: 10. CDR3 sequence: CAISQQGSEGETQYF. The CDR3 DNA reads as TGTGCCATCAGTCAACAGGGGAGCGAAGGAGAGACCCAGTACTTC.

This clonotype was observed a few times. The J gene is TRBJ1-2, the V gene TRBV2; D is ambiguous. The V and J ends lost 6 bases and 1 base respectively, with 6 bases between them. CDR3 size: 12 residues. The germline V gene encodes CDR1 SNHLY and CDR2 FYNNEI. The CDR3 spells CASRPDNYGYTF. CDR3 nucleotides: TGTGCCAGCAGGCCGGATAACTATGGCTACACCTTC.

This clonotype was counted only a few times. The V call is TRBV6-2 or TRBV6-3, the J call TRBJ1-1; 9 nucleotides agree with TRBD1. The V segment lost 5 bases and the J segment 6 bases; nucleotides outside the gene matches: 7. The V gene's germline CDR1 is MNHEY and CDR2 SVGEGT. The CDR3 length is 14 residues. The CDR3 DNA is TGTGCCAGCAGTAAACGGACAGGGGAGGCTGAAGCTTTCTTT. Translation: CASSKRTGEAEAFF.

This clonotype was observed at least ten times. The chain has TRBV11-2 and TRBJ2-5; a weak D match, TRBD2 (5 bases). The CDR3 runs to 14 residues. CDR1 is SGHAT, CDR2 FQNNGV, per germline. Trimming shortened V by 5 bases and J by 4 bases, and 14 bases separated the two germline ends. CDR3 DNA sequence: TGTGCCAGCAGCCCTCCCGGGAAGGGAGAGACCCAGTACTTC. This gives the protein CASSPPGKGETQYF.

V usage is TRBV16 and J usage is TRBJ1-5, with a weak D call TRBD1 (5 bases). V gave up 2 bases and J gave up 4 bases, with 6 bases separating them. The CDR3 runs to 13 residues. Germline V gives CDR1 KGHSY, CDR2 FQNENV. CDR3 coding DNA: TGTGCCAGCAGCCAAGAGGGGAATCAGCCCCAGCATTTT. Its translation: CASSQEGNQPQHF.

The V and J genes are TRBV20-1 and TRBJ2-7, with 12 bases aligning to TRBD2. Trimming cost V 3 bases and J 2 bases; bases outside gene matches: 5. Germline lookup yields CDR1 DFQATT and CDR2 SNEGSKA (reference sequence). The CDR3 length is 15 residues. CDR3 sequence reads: CSASGLAGGTYEQYF. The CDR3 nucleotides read TGCAGTGCTAGTGGCCTAGCGGGAGGGACCTACGAGCAGTACTTC.

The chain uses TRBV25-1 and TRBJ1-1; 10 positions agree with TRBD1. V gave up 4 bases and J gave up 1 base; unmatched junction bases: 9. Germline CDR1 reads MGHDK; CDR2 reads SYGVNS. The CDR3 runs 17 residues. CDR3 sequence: CASSALEGQGKNTEAFF. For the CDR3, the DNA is TGTGCCAGCAGTGCCCTAGAGGGACAGGGGAAGAACACTGAAGCTTTCTTT.

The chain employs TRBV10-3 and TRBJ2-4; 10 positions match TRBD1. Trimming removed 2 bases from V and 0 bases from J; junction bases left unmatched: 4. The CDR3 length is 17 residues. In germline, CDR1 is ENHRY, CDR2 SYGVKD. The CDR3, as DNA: TGTGCCATCAGTGAGCGGGACAGGGGTCTAGCCAAAAACATTCAGTACTTC. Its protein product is CAISERDRGLAKNIQYF.

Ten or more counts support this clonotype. The CDR3 here is CASSLQGSQETQYF. Written as DNA, the CDR3 is TGTGCCAGCAGCTTACAGGGGAGCCAAGAGACCCAGTACTTC. The rearrangement links TRBV11-2 to TRBJ2-5, with D maybe TRBD1 (6 bases). This CDR3 is 14 amino acids long. Germline lookup yields CDR1 SGHAT and CDR2 FQNNGV. The ends were cut back, 2 bases at V and 1 base at J, with 8 bases in the middle.

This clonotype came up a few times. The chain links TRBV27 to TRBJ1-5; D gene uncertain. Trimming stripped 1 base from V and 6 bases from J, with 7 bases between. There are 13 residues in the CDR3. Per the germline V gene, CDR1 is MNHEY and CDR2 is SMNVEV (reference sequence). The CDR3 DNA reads TGTGCCAGCAGTTTATACCTCGGTCAGCCCCAGCATTTT. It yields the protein CASSLYLGQPQHF.

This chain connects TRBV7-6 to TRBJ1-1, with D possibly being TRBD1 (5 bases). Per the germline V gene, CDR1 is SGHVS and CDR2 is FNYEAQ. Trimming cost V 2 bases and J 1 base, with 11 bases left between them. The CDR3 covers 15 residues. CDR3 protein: CASSLSGMANTEAFF. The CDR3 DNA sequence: TGTGCCAGCAGCTTATCAGGGATGGCGAACACTGAAGCTTTCTTT. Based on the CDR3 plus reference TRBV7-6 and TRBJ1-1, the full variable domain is GAGVSQSPRYKVTKRGQDVALRCDPISGHVSLYWYRQALGQGPEFLTYFNYEAQQDKSGLPNDRFSAERPEGSISTLTIQRTEQRDSAMYRCASSLSGMANTEAFFGQGTRLTVV.

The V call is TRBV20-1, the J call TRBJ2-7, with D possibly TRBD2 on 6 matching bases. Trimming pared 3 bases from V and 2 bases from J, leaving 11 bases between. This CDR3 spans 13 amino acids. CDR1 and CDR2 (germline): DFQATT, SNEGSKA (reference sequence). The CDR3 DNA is TGCAGTGCTAGTCTGACGGGAGCCTACGAGCAGTACTTC. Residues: CSASLTGAYEQYF.

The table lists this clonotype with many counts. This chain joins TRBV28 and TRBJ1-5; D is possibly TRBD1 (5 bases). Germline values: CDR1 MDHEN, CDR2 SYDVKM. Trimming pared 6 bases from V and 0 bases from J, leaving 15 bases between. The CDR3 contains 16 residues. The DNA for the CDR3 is TGTGCCAGCAGCGAGACAGATTTCCATAGCAATCAGCCCCAGCATTTT. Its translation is CASSETDFHSNQPQHF.

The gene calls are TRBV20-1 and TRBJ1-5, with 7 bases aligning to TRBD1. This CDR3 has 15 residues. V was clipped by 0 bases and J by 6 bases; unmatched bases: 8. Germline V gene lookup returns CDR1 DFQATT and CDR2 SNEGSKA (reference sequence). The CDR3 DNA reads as TGCAGTGCTAGAGATGGAGGGGGCACGGGTCAGCCCCAGCATTTT. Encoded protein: CSARDGGGTGQPQHF.

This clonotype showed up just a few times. The CDR3 DNA reads TGTGCCAGCAGCAAGACTAGCACAGATACGCAGTATTTT. Its protein product is CASSKTSTDTQYF. The chain has TRBV13 and TRBJ2-3, with D hard to call. The germline CDR1 and CDR2 sequences are PRHDT and FYEKMQ (reference sequence). V lost 5 bases and J lost 0, with 6 bases in between. The CDR3 is 13 residues long.

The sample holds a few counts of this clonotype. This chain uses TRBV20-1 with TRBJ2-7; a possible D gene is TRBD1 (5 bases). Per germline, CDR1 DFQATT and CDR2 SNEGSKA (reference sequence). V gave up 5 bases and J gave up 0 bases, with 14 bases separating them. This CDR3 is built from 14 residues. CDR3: CSAFTNRNSYEQYF. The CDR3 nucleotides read TGCAGTGCTTTTACTAACAGGAACTCCTACGAGCAGTACTTC.

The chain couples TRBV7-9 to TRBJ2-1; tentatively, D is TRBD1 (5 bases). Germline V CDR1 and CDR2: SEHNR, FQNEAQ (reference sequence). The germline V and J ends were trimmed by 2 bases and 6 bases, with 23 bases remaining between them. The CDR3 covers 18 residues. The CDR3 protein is CASSLFQGRLGLRNEQFF. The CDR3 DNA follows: TGTGCCAGCAGCTTATTCCAGGGAAGGTTGGGCTTACGCAATGAGCAGTTCTTC.

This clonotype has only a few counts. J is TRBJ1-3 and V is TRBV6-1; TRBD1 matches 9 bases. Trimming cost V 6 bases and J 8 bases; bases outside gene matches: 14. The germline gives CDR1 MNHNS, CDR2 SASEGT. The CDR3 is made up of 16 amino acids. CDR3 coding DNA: TGTGCCAGCAGACCACCTCCAGGACAGGGGACAGACACCATATATTTT. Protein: CASRPPPGQGTDTIYF.

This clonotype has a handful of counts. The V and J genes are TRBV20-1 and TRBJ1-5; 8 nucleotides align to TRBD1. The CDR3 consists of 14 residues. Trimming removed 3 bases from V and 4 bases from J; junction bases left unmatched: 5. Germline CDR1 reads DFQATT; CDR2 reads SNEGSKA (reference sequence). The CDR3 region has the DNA TGCAGTGCTAGGGACAGGGTTAGGAATCAGCCCCAGCATTTT. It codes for CSARDRVRNQPQHF.

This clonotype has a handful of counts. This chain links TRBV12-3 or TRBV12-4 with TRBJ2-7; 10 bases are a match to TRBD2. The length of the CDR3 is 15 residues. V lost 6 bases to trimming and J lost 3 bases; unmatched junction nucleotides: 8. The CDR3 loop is CASSSSGREGYEQYF. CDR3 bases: TGTGCCAGCAGCTCCAGCGGGAGGGAGGGCTACGAGCAGTACTTC.

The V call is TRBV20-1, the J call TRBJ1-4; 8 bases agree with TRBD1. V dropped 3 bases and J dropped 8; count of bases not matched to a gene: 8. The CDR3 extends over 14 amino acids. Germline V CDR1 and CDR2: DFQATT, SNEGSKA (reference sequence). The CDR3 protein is CSASPGQGGEKLFF. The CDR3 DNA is TGCAGTGCTAGTCCCGGACAGGGAGGAGAAAAACTGTTTTTT.

The CDR3 spells CASSRDGPRAEAFF. The CDR3 DNA follows: TGTGCCAGCAGCCGCGATGGCCCCCGGGCCGAGGCTTTCTTT. The chain employs TRBV11-1 and TRBJ1-1, with D hard to call. There are 14 residues in the CDR3. Germline CDR1 is SGHAT and CDR2 is FQDESV (reference sequence). V was pared by 5 bases and J by 11 bases, with 21 bases between.